This TCR beta chain appears in the sequencing data of a study of glioma-infiltrating T cells after dendritic cell vaccination. The time point here: after dendritic cell vaccination, including at tumor progression/relapse. None of the glioblastoma patients had an isocitrate dehydrogenase mutation. Sequencing was performed with immunoSEQ multiplex PCR; in TCRdb, only in-frame clones are kept and a portion is missing. The sample has tens of thousands of clones; roughly 87% are singletons. There are 14 residues in the CDR3. V was clipped by 6 bases and J by 6 bases; unmatched bases: 8. CDR1 MNHNY and CDR2 SVGAGI come from the germline V gene (reference sequence).

The material was blood, obtained after dendritic cell vaccination. This TCR derives from a human donor with glioblastoma. The chain is built from TRBV6-6 and TRBJ2-3; 8 bases line up with TRBD2. The CDR3 region is CASSSIAGWDTQYF. CDR3 sequence (DNA): TGTGCCAGCAGCTCCATAGCGGGATGGGATACGCAGTATTTT.